The entry that follows covers one T cell receptor (beta chain) sequence. The target antigen is unknown. Some clones are missing from TCRdb's copy, which holds only in-frame ones; the method was immunoSEQ multiplex PCR. The profile covers fewer than 50,000 clones, with 75% to 85% appearing a single time and 7.8% taken by the ten largest. The germline gives CDR1 SNHLY, CDR2 FYNNEI. CDR3 length: 16 amino acids. Trimming took 1 base from V and 9 from J; bases not matched to a gene: 5. The data were obtained in a study of T cells in localized non-small cell lung cancer. Study-level findings and limits: Uninvolved adjacent lung had the highest recorded T cell clonality, with tumor below it.

The chain employs TRBV2 and TRBJ1-6; TRBD1 aligns across 11 bases. The sequencing here drew on PBMCs, taken before any cancer treatment. This TCR was recovered from a man between 40 and 75 years old with stage II lung adenocarcinoma. CDR3 loop: CASSEGAGTGGSPLHF. DNA of the CDR3: TGTGCCAGCAGTGAAGGGGCCGGGACAGGGGGTTCACCCCTCCACTTT.